This record concerns one T cell receptor beta chain sequence. Its antigen remains unknown. This specimen belongs to a study of cytomegalovirus exposure and HLA in healthy donors. Study at large: Out of a few hundred genotyped donors, about 80% belonged to the Caucasian-associated ancestry cluster. Whole-study results and caveats: With further analysis later on, most CMV-associated TCR beta chains appeared HLA-restricted.

This CDR3 has 13 amino acids. Trimming took 8 bases from V and 2 from J, leaving 13 bases between them. Germline V gene sequence: CDR1 SEHNR, CDR2 FQNEAQ (reference sequence). The primer mix had 60 Vbeta and 13 Jbeta primers. The method was immunoSEQ multiplex PCR; TCRdb's version includes in-frame clones alone and lacks a portion of them. The repertoire has a few hundred thousand clones, 80% to 90% of them found once; the top ten carry roughly 2.1%. The sequenced sample was PBMCs. V usage is TRBV7-9 and J usage is TRBJ2-7; no clear D gene. The source is a woman between 18 and 29 years old in good health and CMV-seronegative. CDR3 in amino acids: CASATSPTYEQYF. CDR3 DNA: TGTGCCAGCGCGACATCGCCAACCTACGAGCAGTACTTC.